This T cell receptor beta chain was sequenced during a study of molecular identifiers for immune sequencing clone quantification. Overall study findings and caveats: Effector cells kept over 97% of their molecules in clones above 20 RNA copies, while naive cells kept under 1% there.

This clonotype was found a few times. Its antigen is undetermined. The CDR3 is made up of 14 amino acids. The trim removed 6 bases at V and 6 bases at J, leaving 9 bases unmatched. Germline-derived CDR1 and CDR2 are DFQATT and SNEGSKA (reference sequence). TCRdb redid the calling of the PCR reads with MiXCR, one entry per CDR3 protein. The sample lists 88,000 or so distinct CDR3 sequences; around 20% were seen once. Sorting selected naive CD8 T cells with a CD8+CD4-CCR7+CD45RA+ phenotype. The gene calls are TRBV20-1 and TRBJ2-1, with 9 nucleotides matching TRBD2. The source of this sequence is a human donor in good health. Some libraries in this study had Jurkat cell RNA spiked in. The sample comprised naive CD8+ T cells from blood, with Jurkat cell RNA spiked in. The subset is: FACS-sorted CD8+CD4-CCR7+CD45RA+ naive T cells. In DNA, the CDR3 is TGCAGTGCGGACAATAGCGGGAGTCCCAATGAGCAGTTCTTC. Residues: CSADNSGSPNEQFF.